This TCR beta chain is from a study of blood T cell repertoires in COVID-19. Germline values: CDR1 SQVTM, CDR2 ANQGSEA. CDR3 length: 12 residues. V lost 4 bases and J lost 3; bases outside the gene matches: 2. Clones were read by immunoSEQ multiplex PCR, and TCRdb kept only the in-frame ones, dropping some. The table includes 150,000 or so clones, about 91% detected once. The chain joins TRBV29-1 to TRBJ2-5, with TRBD1 matching over 7 bases. The TCR was taken from a woman in her forties or fifties with acute or convalescent COVID-19. The sequencing sample was made of peripheral blood. CDR3 protein: CSVATGEETQYF. CDR3 coding DNA: TGCAGCGTTGCAACAGGGGAAGAGACCCAGTACTTC. The whole variable domain, filled in from reference TRBV29-1 and TRBJ2-5, reads SAVISQKPSRDICQRGTSLTIQCQVDSQVTMMFWYRQQPGQSLTLIATANQGSEATYESGFVIDKFPISRPNLTFSTLTVSNMSPEDSSIYLCSVATGEETQYFGPGTRLLVL.